One T cell receptor (beta chain) is described in this entry. Antigen unknown. In the PCR, 60 Vbeta and 13 Jbeta primers were used. The protocol was immunoSEQ multiplex PCR, while the TCRdb copy is restricted to in-frame clones and leaves out a portion. The sample has some 150,000 clones, 65% to 85% seen once. This sample is drawn from a study of cytomegalovirus exposure and HLA in healthy donors. Whereas donors were nominally healthy upon sampling, unrecorded immune exposures were probable. The study's findings and limits: Analysis performed later showed TCR beta chains linked to HLA being more clonally expanded than equally common others.

The sequencing sample was made of PBMCs. This receptor was identified in a young woman in good health and CMV-seropositive.

CDR3: CASSLGWGENEKLFF. The CDR3 DNA sequence: TGCGCCAGCAGCTTGGGATGGGGGGAAAATGAAAAACTGTTTTTT. The V call is TRBV5-1, the J call TRBJ1-4, with a possible D match to TRBD1 (5 bases). Germline assignment: CDR1 SGHRS and CDR2 YFSETQ. Trimming removed 0 bases at V and 5 bases at J, with 11 bases between. CDR3 length: 15 amino acids.